This TCR beta chain comes out of a study of beta chain features in type 1 diabetes. Overall study context: The study examined 107,917,701 sorted cells across all samples. Regarding the study as a whole: Among all four CD4+ subsets, Type 1 diabetes patients had TCRB CDR3s that were moderately but significantly shorter. Naive, central memory and Treg TCRB repertoires appeared more alike in patients than in healthy donors.

cDNA synthesis used the whole RNA isolate, giving expressed TCRB sequences. The protocol was immunoSEQ multiplex PCR, while the TCRdb copy is restricted to in-frame clones and leaves out a portion. The top ten hold about 0.01% of the sample, which has about 400,000 clones, 10% to 15% seen once. The germline gives CDR1 SGHNT, CDR2 YYREEE (reference sequence). The CDR3 is 14 residues long. V was trimmed by 4 bases and J by 8 bases, leaving 18 bases between them. Regarding this clone: Its antigen is not known.

The V call is TRBV5-4, the J call TRBJ1-2; D is unresolved. The receptor was derived from a young woman with type 1 diabetes. Material: naive CD4+ T cells from blood. The DNA for the CDR3 is TGTGCCAGCAGCCCCTACAGTGTTTCTTTAGGCTACACCTTC. This encodes CASSPYSVSLGYTF.